This T cell receptor beta chain was observed in a study of T cells in Graves' hyperthyroidism and ophthalmopathy. General study findings and limits: Most thyroid clonotypes expanded above 0.001 were also detected in blood.

The CDR3 runs to 17 residues. J was trimmed by 0 bases and V by 1 base; bases with no gene match: 6. Germline V gene sequence: CDR1 SGHTA, CDR2 FQGNSA. TCR beta CDR3 regions were amplified from RNA transcripts. HTBI primers were the set used in a first-round RT-PCR of the TCR CDR3. TCRdb used MiXCR to reprocess the multiplex PCR reads, holding one entry per CDR3 protein. The repertoire holds hundreds of thousands of distinct CDR3 sequences, with roughly 21% as singletons. Thyroid ultrasound, orbital computed tomography, clinical symptoms, and serum thyroxine and TRAb underpinned diagnoses. This clonotype was seen a handful of times. As yet, its antigen is unknown.

The chain couples TRBV7-2 to TRBJ2-3; 8 bases align to TRBD2. Material for sequencing was blood. This TCR derives from a man aged 35-49 years with Graves' ophthalmopathy. CDR3 in DNA: TGTGCCAGCAGCTTAGTCACCGGGAGGGCTAGCACAGATACGCAGTATTTT. Translating it yields CASSLVTGRASTDTQYF.